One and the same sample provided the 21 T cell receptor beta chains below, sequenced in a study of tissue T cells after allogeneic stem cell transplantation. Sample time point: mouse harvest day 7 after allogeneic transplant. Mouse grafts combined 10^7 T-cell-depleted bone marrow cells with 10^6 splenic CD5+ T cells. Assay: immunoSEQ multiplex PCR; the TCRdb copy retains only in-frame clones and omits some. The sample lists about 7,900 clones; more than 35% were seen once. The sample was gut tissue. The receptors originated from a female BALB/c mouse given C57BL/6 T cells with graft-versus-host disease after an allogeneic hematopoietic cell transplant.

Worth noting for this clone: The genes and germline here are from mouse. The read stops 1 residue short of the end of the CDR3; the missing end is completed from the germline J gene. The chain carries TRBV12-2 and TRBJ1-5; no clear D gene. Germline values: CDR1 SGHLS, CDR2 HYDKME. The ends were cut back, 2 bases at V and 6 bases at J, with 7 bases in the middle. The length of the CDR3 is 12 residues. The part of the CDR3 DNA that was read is TGTGCCAGCTCTCCTGCCACCCAGGCTCCGCTT. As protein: CASSPATQAPL. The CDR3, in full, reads CASSPATQAPLF.

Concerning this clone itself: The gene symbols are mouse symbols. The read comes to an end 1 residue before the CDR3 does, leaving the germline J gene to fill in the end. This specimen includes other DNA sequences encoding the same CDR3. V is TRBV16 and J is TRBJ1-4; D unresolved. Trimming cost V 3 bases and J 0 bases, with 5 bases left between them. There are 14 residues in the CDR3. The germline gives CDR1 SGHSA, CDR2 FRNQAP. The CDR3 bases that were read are TGTGCAAGCAGCTTGCAAATTTCCAACGAAAGATTATTT. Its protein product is CASSLQISNERLF. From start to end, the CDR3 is CASSLQISNERLFF. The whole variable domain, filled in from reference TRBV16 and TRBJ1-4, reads NAGVIQTPRHKVTGKGQEATLWCEPISGHSAVFWYRQTIVQGLEFLTYFRNQAPIDDSGMPKERFSAQMPNQSHSTLKIQSTQPQDSAVYLCASSLQISNERLFFGHGTKLSVL.

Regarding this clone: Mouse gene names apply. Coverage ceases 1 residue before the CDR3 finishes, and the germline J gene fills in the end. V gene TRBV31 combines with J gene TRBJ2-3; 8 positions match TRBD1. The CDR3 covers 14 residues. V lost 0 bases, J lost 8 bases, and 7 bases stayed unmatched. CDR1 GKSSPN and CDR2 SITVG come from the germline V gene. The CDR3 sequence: CAWSLFQQGGTLYF. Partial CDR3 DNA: TGTGCCTGGAGTCTTTTCCAACAGGGGGGAACGCTGTAT.

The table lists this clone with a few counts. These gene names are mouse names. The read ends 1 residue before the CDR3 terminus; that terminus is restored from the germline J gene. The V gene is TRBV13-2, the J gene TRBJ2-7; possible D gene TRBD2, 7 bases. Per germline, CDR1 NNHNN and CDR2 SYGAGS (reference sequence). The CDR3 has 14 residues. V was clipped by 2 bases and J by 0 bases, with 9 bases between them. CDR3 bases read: TGTGCCAGCGGTGAGCGGGGGGCCTCCTATGAACAGTAC. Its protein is CASGERGASYEQY. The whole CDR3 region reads CASGERGASYEQYF.

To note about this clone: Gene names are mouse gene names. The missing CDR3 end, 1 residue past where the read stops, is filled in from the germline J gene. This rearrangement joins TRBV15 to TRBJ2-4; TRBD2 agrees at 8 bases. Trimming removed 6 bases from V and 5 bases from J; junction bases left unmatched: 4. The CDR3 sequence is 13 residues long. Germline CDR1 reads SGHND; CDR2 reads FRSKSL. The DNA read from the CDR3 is TGTGCCAGCAGCGCCACTGGGGGAAACACCTTGTAC. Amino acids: CASSATGGNTLY. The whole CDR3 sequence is CASSATGGNTLYF.

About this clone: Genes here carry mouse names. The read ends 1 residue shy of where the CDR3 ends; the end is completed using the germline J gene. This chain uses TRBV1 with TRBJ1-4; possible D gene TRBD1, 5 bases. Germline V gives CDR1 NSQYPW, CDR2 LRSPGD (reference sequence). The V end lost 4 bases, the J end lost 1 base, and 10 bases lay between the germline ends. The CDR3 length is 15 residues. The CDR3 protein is CTCSGRQNSNERLFF. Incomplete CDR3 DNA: TGCACCTGCAGTGGGAGACAGAATTCCAACGAAAGATTATTT.

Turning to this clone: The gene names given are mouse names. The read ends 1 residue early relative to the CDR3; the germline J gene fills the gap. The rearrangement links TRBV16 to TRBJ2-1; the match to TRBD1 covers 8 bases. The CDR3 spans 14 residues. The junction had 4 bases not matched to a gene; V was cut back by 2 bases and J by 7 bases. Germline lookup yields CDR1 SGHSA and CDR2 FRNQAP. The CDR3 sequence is CASSLQGAGAEQFF. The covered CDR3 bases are TGTGCAAGCAGCTTACAGGGGGCCGGGGCTGAGCAGTTC.

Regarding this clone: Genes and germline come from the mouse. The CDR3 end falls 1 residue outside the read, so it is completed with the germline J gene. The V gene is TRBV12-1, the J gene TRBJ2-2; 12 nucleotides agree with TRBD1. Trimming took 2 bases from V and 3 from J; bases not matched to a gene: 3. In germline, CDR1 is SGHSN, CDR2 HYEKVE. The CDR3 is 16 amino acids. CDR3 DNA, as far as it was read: TGTGCCAGCTCTCCGCGGGACAGGGGGCACACCGGGCAGCTCTAC. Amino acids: CASSPRDRGHTGQLY. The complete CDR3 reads CASSPRDRGHTGQLYF.

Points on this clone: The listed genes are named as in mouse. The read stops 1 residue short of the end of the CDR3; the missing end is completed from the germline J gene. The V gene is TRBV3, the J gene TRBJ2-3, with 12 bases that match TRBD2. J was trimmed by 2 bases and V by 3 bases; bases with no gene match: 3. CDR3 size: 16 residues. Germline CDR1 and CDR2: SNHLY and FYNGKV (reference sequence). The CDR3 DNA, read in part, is TGTGCCAGCAGCTTGCGACTGGGGGGGCTTGCAGAAACGCTGTAT. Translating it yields CASSLRLGGLAETLY. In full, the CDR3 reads CASSLRLGGLAETLYF.

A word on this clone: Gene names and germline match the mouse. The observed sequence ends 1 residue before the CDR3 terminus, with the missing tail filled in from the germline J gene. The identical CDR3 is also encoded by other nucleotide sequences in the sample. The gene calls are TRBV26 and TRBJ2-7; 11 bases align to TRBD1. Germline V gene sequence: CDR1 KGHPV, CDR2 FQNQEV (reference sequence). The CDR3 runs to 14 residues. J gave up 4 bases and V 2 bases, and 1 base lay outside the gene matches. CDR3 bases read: TGTGCCAGCAGTCTGCGGGACAGGGGGTATGAACAGTAC. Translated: CASSLRDRGYEQY. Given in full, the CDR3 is CASSLRDRGYEQYF.

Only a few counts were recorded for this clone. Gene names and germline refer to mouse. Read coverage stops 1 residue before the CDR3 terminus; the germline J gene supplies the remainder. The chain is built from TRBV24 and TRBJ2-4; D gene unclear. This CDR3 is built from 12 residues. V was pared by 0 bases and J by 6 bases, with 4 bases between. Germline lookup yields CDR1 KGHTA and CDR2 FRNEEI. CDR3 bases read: TGTGCCAGCAGTCTGTATTCTAACACCTTGTAC. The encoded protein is CASSLYSNTLY. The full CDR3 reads CASSLYSNTLYF.

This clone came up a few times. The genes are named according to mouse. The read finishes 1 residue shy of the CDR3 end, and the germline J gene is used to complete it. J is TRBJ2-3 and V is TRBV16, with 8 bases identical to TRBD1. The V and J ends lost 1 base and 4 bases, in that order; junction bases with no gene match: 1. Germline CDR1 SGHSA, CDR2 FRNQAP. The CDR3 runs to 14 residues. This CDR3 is CASSLGTGSETLYF. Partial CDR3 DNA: TGTGCAAGCAGCTTAGGGACAGGGTCAGAAACGCTGTAT.

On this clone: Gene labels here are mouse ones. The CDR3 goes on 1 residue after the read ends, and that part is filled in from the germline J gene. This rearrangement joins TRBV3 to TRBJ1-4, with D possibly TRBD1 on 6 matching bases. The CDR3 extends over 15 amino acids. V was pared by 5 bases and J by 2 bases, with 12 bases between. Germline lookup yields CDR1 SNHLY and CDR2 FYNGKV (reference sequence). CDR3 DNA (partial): TGTGCCAGCAGCCTCACGGGACAATCCAACGAAAGATTATTT. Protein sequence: CASSLTGQSNERLF. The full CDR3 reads CASSLTGQSNERLFF.

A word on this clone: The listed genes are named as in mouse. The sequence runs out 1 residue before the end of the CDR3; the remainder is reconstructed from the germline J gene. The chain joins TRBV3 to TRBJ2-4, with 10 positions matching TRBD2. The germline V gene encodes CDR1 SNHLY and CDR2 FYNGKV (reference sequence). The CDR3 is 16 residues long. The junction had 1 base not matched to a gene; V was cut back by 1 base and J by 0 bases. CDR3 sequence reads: CASSLGTGGSQNTLYF. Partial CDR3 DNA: TGTGCCAGCAGCTTAGGGACTGGGGGTAGTCAAAACACCTTGTAC. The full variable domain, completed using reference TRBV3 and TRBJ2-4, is GPKVLQIPSHQIIDMGQMVTLNCDPVSNHLYFYWYKQILGQQMEFLVNFYNGKVMEKSKLFKDQFSVERPDGSYFTLKIQPTALEDSAVYFCASSLGTGGSQNTLYFGAGTRLSVL.

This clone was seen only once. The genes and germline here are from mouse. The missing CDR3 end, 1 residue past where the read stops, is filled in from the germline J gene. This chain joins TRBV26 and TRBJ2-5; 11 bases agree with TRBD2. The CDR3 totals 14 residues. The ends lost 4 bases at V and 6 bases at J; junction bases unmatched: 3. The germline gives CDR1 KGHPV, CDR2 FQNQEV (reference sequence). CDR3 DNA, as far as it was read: TGTGCCAGCAGTCGGACTGGGGGGCTGGACACCCAGTAC. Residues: CASSRTGGLDTQY. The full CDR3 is CASSRTGGLDTQYF.

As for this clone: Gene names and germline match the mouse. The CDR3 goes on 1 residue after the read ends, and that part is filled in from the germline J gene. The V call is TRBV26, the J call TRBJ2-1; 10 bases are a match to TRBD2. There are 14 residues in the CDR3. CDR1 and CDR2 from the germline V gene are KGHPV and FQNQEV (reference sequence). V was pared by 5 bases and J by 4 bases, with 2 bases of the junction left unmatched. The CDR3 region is CASSTDWGYAEQFF. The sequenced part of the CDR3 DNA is TGTGCCAGCAGTACGGACTGGGGGTATGCTGAGCAGTTC.

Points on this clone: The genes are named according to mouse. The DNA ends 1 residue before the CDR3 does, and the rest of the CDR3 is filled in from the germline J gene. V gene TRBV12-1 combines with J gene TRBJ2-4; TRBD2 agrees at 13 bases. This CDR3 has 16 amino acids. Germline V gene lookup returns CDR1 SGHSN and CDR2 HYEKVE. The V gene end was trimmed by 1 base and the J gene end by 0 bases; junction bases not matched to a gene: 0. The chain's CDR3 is CASSLGLGGSQNTLYF. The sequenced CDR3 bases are TGTGCCAGCTCTCTGGGACTGGGGGGGAGTCAAAACACCTTGTAC.

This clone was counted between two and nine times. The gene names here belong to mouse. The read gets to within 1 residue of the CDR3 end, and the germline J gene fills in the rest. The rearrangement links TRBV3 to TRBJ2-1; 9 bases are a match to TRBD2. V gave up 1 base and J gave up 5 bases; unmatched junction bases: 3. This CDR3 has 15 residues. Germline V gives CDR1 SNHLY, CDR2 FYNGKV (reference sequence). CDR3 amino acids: CASSLDWGADAEQFF. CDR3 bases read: TGTGCCAGCAGCTTAGACTGGGGGGCAGATGCTGAGCAGTTC.

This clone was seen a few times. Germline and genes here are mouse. This CDR3 is CASSLDRASDYTF. The part of the CDR3 DNA that was read is TGTGCCAGCAGTCTGGACAGGGCGTCCGACTACACC. The chain joins TRBV26 to TRBJ1-2; the match to TRBD1 covers 7 bases. The CDR3 extends 1 residue past the end of the read, so its final part is completed from the germline J gene. Germline CDR1 and CDR2: KGHPV and FQNQEV (reference sequence). The CDR3 totals 13 residues. The trim removed 2 bases at V and 5 bases at J, leaving 2 bases unmatched. Full variable domain (remainder filled in from reference TRBV26 and TRBJ1-2): NSKVIQTPRYLVKGQGQKAKMRCIPEKGHPVVFWYQQNKNNEFKFLINFQNQEVLQQIDMTEKRFSAECPSNSPCSLEIQSSEAGDSALYLCASSLDRASDYTFGSGTRLLVI.

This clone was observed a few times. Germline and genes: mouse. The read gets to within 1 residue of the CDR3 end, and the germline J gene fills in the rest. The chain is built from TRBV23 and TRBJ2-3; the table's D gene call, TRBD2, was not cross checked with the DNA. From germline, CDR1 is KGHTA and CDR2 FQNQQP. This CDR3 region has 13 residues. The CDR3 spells CSSSLTGAETLYF. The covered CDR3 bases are TGCTCCAGCAGCCTAACTGGGGCAGAAACGCTGTAT.

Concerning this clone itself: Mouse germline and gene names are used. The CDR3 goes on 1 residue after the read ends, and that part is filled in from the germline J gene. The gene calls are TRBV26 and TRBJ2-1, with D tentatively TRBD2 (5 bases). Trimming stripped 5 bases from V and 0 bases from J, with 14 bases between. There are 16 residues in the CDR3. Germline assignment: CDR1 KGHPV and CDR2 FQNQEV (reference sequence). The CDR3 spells CASSFFGVYNYAEQFF. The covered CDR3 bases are TGTGCCAGCAGTTTTTTTGGGGTTTATAACTATGCTGAGCAGTTC.